This T cell receptor (beta chain) is drawn from a study of response to subunit inactivated influenza vaccine. CDR1 is SQVTM and CDR2 is ANQGSEA in the germline V gene. The ends were cut back, 1 base at V and 1 base at J, with 12 bases in the middle. This CDR3 is 15 amino acids long. This clonotype was detected a few times. TCRdb independently ran MiXCR on the RT-PCR reads; one entry per CDR3 protein. The sample contains about 520,000 distinct CDR3 sequences, 25% of which appear only once. The chain combines TRBV29-1 with TRBJ2-3, with D possibly TRBD2 on 5 matching bases. This receptor was obtained from a man between 45 and 60 years old who received an inactivated influenza vaccine. The sequences come from CD4+ T cells sorted from PBMCs, collected roughly 5 days after vaccination. This CDR3 is CSVEALPGGTDTQYF. For the CDR3, the DNA is TGCAGCGTTGAAGCGCTCCCCGGGGGCACAGATACGCAGTATTTT.